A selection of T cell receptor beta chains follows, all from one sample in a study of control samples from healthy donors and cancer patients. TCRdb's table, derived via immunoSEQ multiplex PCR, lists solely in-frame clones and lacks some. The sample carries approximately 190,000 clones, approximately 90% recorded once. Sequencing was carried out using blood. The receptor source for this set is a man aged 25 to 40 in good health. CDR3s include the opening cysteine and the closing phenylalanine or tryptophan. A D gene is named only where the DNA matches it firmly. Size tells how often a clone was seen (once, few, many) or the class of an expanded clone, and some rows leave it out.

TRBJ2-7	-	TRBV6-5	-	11	TGTGCCAGCAGTTCCTCCTTCGAGCAGTACTTC	CASSSSFEQYF
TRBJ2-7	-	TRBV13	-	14	TGTGCCAGCAGCTTAGGCGGGGGAAGGAACGAGCAGTACTTC	CASSLGGGRNEQYF
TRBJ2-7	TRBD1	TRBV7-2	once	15	TGTGCCAGCAGATTCAACCCGGGACAGAGATACGAGCAGTACTTC	CASRFNPGQRYEQYF
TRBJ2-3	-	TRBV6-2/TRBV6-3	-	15	TGTGCCAGCAGTCGAACTATTCGGGCTTCAGAGGCGCAGTATTTT	CASSRTIRASEAQYF
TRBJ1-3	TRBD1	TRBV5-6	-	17	TGTGCCAGCAGCTGGGGGGGGACAGCCCTAGGTGGAAACACCATATATTTT	CASSWGGTALGGNTIYF
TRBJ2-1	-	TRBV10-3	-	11	TGTGCCATCAGTAGCTACAATGAGCAGTTCTTC	CAISSYNEQFF
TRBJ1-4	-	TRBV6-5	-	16	TGTGCCAGCAGTTACTCTCTATATGGGAGTAATGAAAAACTGTTTTTT	CASSYSLYGSNEKLFF
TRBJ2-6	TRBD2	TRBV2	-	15	TGTGCCAGCAGTGGGGGAGGGGCCGGGGCCAACGTCCTGACTTTC	CASSGGGAGANVLTF
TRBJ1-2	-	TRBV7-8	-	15	TGTGCCAGCAGCTTAGGGGCAGCGTCTTACTATGGCTACACCTTC	CASSLGAASYYGYTF
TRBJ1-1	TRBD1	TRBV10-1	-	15	TGCGCCAGCAGTGAGTATCCAGGGGGCGGCACTGAAGCTTTCTTT	CASSEYPGGGTEAFF
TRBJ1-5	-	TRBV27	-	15	TGTGCCAGCACCAGCCGAGGGTATAGCAATCAGCCCCAGCATTTT	CASTSRGYSNQPQHF
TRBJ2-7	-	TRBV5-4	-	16	TGTGCCAGCAGCTTGGGGGGGACCTTCGTGTCCTACGAGCAGTACTTC	CASSLGGTFVSYEQYF
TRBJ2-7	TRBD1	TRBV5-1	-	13	TGCGCCAGCAGCCCGACAGGGACCTACGAGCAGTACTTC	CASSPTGTYEQYF
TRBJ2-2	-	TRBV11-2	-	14	TGTGCCAGCAGCTTAGCTGGGCGCGTCGGGGAGCTGTTTTTT	CASSLAGRVGELFF
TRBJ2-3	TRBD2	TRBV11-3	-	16	TGTGCCAGCAGCGAGGCCAGCGGGGGGGCGACAGATACGCAGTATTTT	CASSEASGGATDTQYF
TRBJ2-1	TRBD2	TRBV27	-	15	TGTGCCAGCAGTTTATCAGCAGGGAGGGTCAATGAGCAGTTCTTC	CASSLSAGRVNEQFF
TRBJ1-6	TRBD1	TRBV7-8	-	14	TGTGCCAGCAGCCAACGACAGGGGGATTCACCCCTCCACTTT	CASSQRQGDSPLHF
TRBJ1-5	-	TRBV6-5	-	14	TGTGCCAGCAGTTACGATCAGGGTACGGAGCCCCAGCATTTT	CASSYDQGTEPQHF
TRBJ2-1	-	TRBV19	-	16	TGTGCCAGTAGGGGTCTGCAGGGGCGGTTGTACAATGAGCAGTTCTTC	CASRGLQGRLYNEQFF
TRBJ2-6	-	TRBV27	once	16	TGTGCCAGCAGCCTCCTCTGGAGGTCTGGGGCCAACGTCCTGACTTTC	CASSLLWRSGANVLTF